A single T cell receptor (beta chain) is shown here with its context. The antigen is not known. After stimulus-free culture, autoproliferating CFSE-dim and non-proliferating CFSE-high T cells were sequenced separately. Pooled replicate wells came from around 5x10^7 CFSE-labeled PBMCs cultured roughly seven days without stimulus. Without exogenous stimuli, 0.4 to 0.6 uM CFSE-labeled PBMCs were cultured serum-free. There are 15 residues in the CDR3. V dropped 9 bases and J dropped 5; count of bases not matched to a gene: 14. Germline V gene lookup returns CDR1 LNHDA and CDR2 SQIVND (reference sequence). The sample is drawn from a study of memory B cells and T cells in multiple sclerosis. The data were produced by immunoSEQ multiplex PCR, yet TCRdb's version contains in-frame clones alone and is incomplete. The repertoire holds roughly 45,000 clones, about 80% seen once, with 0.85% to 1.3% in the top ten.

General observations from the study: Shared clonotype counts depended on differing compartment clone-set sizes and were normalized.

J is TRBJ1-1 and V is TRBV19; 8 bases match TRBD1. The origin of this receptor is a human donor with multiple sclerosis. Sequencing input: PBMCs from blood kept in culture. CDR3 sequence: CASLPNQGAHTEAFF. In nucleotides, the CDR3 is TGTGCCAGCCTCCCCAATCAGGGGGCGCATACTGAAGCTTTCTTT.